A selection of T cell receptor beta chains follows, all from one sample in a study of human CD8 memory T cell subsets. From the 5' RACE reads, TCRdb lists one entry per CDR3 protein and no DNA. This specimen shows about 5,500 distinct CDR3 sequences; the ten leading clones hold around 19%. Sequenced: CD8+ T cells from PBMCs. The receptor set was obtained from a human donor in good health. Both conserved end residues are part of each CDR3. Clone size is not always given. Where it is, it says once, few, many or a class for expanded clones.

j_gene: TRBJ1-2; v_gene: TRBV6-6; abundance: NA; CDR3aa: CASGDMTDNAGGYTF
j_gene: TRBJ2-7; v_gene: TRBV7-2; abundance: NA; CDR3aa: CASSDTTGDYEQYF
j_gene: TRBJ1-1; v_gene: TRBV9; abundance: NA; CDR3aa: CASSPLGGTVALEAFF
j_gene: TRBJ2-1; v_gene: TRBV10-3; abundance: NA; CDR3aa: CAISESKRGHNEQFF
j_gene: TRBJ1-1; v_gene: TRBV30; abundance: NA; CDR3aa: CAWGTSYGTEAFF
j_gene: TRBJ2-1; v_gene: TRBV5-6; abundance: NA; CDR3aa: CASSLEDNEQFF
j_gene: TRBJ1-5; v_gene: TRBV28; abundance: NA; CDR3aa: CATTRDSNQPQHF
j_gene: TRBJ2-1; v_gene: TRBV24-1; abundance: NA; CDR3aa: CATSGLQGHSYNEQFF
j_gene: TRBJ2-3; v_gene: TRBV28; abundance: medium-sized; CDR3aa: CASSPVGGSTDTQYF
j_gene: TRBJ2-3; v_gene: TRBV20-1; abundance: NA; CDR3aa: CSAGRATGIDTDTQYF
j_gene: TRBJ1-1; v_gene: TRBV27; abundance: NA; CDR3aa: CATQGRQGKNTEAFF
j_gene: TRBJ2-5; v_gene: TRBV6-5; abundance: NA; CDR3aa: CASSYQTGLQETQYF
j_gene: TRBJ2-7; v_gene: TRBV7-9; abundance: NA; CDR3aa: CASSFGGAPLEQYF
j_gene: TRBJ1-4; v_gene: TRBV7-9; abundance: NA; CDR3aa: CASSSPGQGSEKLFF
j_gene: TRBJ2-1; v_gene: TRBV29-1; abundance: NA; CDR3aa: CSGYEAGGGNNEQFF
j_gene: TRBJ2-2; v_gene: TRBV7-7; abundance: NA; CDR3aa: CASRIGTGELFF
j_gene: TRBJ2-1; v_gene: TRBV11-2; abundance: NA; CDR3aa: CASSPRGREQFF
j_gene: TRBJ2-1; v_gene: TRBV3-1; abundance: medium-sized; CDR3aa: CASSQDWVANAGADLYNEQFF
j_gene: TRBJ2-7; v_gene: TRBV2; abundance: NA; CDR3aa: CASRAGTGILGEQYF